This T cell receptor beta chain was obtained from a study of cytomegalovirus exposure and HLA in healthy donors. Overall study results and limits: Later analysis demonstrated an association between a missense DCLRE1C variant and TCR beta V- and J-gene trimming. There were some V segments, including TRBV6-2 and TRBV6-3, excluded as indistinguishable.

V was shortened by 0 bases and J by 1 base, with 13 bases between the two germline ends. CDR1 and CDR2 from the germline V gene are MNHNS and SASEGT. The CDR3 spans 17 residues. Note on this clone: No antigen is known for it.

PCR was performed using 60 Vbeta and 13 Jbeta primers. Clones were read by immunoSEQ multiplex PCR, and TCRdb kept only the in-frame ones, dropping some. The repertoire holds around 300,000 clones, around 66% seen once, with approximately 2.3% in the top ten. The chain couples TRBV6-1 to TRBJ2-1; tentatively, D is TRBD2 (6 bases). This receptor was identified in a female donor in good health and CMV-seronegative. Sequencing input: PBMCs. The DNA for the CDR3 is TGTGCCAGCAGTGAAGCTGTACTGGCGGGGTCCTACAATGAGCAGTTCTTC. It encodes CASSEAVLAGSYNEQFF.